This TCR beta chain stems from a study of T-cell memory formation after mild COVID-19. CDR1 is KGHDR and CDR2 is SFDVKD in the germline V gene. With 2 bases clipped from V and 0 bases from J, the junction kept 6 bases outside the gene matches. CDR3 length equals 17 residues. TCRdb redid the calling of the 5' RACE reads with MiXCR, one entry per CDR3 protein. The data hold about 540,000 distinct CDR3 sequences, with about a fifth observed a single time. This clonotype has more than one count but fewer than ten. V usage is TRBV24-1 and J usage is TRBJ2-1; 7 bases align to TRBD1. What was sequenced was PBMCs or a T cell subset sorted from them (not recorded which). This TCR was sampled from an adult woman who had mild COVID-19 (a few samples of this study predate the infection). Cell type and time point are not known. The CDR3 region is CATSDYRGQSSYNEQFF. For the CDR3, the DNA is TGTGCCACCAGTGATTACAGGGGACAGAGCTCCTACAATGAGCAGTTCTTC.